This T cell receptor (beta chain) was profiled in a study of sequential checkpoint blockade in melanoma. About the research overall: DNA from 85 to 95 pretreatment tumor samples underwent TCRβ immunosequencing.

Treatment meaning: randomized to nivolumab then ipilimumab (arm A) or the reverse (arm B). Patients had received no earlier DNA-damaging chemotherapy. Sequencing was performed with immunoSEQ multiplex PCR; in TCRdb, only in-frame clones are kept and a portion is missing. The data hold about 3,400 clones, with around 21% observed a single time. This sequence originates from a human donor with melanoma. The sample in question was tumor tissue (inferred from file names), obtained from a patient given nivolumab and ipilimumab in sequence.

In nucleotides, the CDR3 is TGTGCCAGCAGACCCGGGCCAGCCCATGAAAAACTGTTTTTT. Residues: CASRPGPAHEKLFF. This chain uses TRBV6-8 with TRBJ1-4; no clear D gene. This CDR3 is built from 14 residues. CDR1 MNHGY and CDR2 SAAAGT come from the germline V gene. V gave up 6 bases and J gave up 6 bases, with 14 bases separating them.